This T cell receptor beta chain was profiled in a study of blood T cell repertoires in COVID-19. Across the study: Italy, Spain and the United States were the sources of the convalescent and acute COVID-19 samples. Nucleic acid was either cDNA or gDNA, and it came from T cells, B-cell-depleted T cells, or PBMCs.

Per the original data handling: For nucleated cells, counts were estimated from reference gene primer amplification. Method: immunoSEQ multiplex PCR; TCRdb's copy keeps in-frame clones and lacks some. The V and J calls and clone size are taken from that table; D and trimming were inferred from the DNA. The sample consists of 150,000 to 180,000 clones, 70% to 85% of them appearing once. The germline gives CDR1 LNHDA, CDR2 SQIVND (reference sequence). The V gene lost 4 bases and the J gene lost 0 bases, with 10 bases spanning the gap. The CDR3 is 15 amino acids. The material sequenced was peripheral blood. The chain uses TRBV19 and TRBJ1-5, with D possibly being TRBD1 (6 bases). The sequence came from an older woman with acute or convalescent COVID-19. The CDR3 loop is CASSSGQSSNQPQHF. The CDR3 DNA sequence: TGTGCCAGTAGTAGCGGACAGTCTAGCAATCAGCCCCAGCATTTT.